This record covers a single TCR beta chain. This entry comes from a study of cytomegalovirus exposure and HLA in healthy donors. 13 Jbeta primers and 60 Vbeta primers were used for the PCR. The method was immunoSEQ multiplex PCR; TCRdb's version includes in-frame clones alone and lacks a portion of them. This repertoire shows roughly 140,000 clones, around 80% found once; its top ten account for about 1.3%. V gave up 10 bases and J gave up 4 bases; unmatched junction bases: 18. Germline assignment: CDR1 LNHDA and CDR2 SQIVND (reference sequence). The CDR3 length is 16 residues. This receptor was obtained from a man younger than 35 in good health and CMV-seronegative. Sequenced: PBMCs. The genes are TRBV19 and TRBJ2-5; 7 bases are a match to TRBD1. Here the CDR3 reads CATTTTGINLRETQYF. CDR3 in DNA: TGTGCCACCACGACGACAGGGATAAATCTTCGAGAGACCCAGTACTTC.